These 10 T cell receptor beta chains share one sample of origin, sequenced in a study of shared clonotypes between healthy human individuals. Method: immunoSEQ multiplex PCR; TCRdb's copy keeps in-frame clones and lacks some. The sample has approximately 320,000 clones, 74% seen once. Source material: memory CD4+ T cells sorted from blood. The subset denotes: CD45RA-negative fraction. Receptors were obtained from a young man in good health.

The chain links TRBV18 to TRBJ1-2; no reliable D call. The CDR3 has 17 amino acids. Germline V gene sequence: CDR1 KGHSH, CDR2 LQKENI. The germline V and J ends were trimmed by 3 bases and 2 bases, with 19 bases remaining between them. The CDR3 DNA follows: TGTGCCAGCTCACCTTTGACCACCGGACCCATGAACTATGGCTACACCTTC. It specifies CASSPLTTGPMNYGYTF. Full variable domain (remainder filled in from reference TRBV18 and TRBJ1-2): NAGVMQNPRHLVRRRGQEARLRCSPMKGHSHVYWYRQLPEEGLKFMVYLQKENIIDESGMPKERFSAEFPKEGPSILRIQQVVRGDSAAYFCASSPLTTGPMNYGYTFGSGTRLTVV.

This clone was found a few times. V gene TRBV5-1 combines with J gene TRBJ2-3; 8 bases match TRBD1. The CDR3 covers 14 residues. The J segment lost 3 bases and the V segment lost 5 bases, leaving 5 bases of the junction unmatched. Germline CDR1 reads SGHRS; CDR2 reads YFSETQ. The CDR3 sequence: CASREGQVTDTQYF. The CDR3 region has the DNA TGCGCCAGCAGGGAGGGACAGGTTACAGATACGCAGTATTTT.

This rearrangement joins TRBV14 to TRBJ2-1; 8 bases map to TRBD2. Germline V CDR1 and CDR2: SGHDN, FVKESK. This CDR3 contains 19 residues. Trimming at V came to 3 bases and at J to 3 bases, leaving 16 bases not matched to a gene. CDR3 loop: CASSQVLAGTFQYYNEQFF. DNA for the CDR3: TGTGCCAGCAGCCAGGTTTTAGCGGGAACCTTCCAATACTACAATGAGCAGTTCTTC.

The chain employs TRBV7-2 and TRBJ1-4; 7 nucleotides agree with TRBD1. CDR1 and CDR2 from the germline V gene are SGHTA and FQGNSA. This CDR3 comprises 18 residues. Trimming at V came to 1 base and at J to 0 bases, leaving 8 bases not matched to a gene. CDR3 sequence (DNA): TGTGCCAGCAGCTTAGTACAGGGACAGCATGCAACTAATGAAAAACTGTTTTTT. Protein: CASSLVQGQHATNEKLFF.

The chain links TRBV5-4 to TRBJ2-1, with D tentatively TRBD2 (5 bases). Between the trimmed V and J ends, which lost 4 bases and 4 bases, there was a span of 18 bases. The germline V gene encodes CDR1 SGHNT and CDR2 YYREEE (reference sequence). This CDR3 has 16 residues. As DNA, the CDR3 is TGTGCCAGCAGCCGACCACTTGGACTGGAATACAATGAGCAGTTCTTC. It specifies CASSRPLGLEYNEQFF.

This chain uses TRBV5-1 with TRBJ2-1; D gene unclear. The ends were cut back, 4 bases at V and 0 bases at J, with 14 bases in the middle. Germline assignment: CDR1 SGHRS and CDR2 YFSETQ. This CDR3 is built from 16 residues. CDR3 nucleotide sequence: TGCGCCAGCAGCCGAGCAATTCATAGCTCCTACAATGAGCAGTTCTTC. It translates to CASSRAIHSSYNEQFF.

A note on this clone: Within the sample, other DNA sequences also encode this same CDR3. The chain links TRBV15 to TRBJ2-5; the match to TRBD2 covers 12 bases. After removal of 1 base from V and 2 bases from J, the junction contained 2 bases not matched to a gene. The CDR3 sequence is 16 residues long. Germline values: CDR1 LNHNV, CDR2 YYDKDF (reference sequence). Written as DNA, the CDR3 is TGTGCCACCAGCAGAGCCGGGACTAGCGGGCAAGAGACCCAGTACTTC. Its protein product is CATSRAGTSGQETQYF.

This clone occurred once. The CDR3 loop is CASSIIAGGPSDEQFF. The CDR3 coding sequence is TGTGCCAGTAGTATTATAGCGGGAGGGCCCTCGGATGAGCAGTTCTTC. The chain combines TRBV19 with TRBJ2-1; 11 bases match TRBD2. This CDR3 has 16 amino acids. V dropped 3 bases and J dropped 8; count of bases not matched to a gene: 9. Germline V gene sequence: CDR1 LNHDA, CDR2 SQIVND (reference sequence).

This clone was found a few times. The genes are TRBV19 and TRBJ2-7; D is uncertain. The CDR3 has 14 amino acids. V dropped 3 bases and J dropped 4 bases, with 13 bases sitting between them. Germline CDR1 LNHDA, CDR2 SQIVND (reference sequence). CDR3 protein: CASSITETPYEQYF. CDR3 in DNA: TGTGCCAGTAGTATTACCGAAACGCCTTACGAGCAGTACTTC.

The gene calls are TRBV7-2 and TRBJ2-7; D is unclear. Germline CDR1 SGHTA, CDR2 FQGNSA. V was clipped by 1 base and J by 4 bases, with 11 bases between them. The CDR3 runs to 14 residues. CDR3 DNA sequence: TGTGCCAGCAGCTTAGGTCACGGGTGGTACGAGCAGTACTTC. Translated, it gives CASSLGHGWYEQYF.